Below, one TCR beta chain is given with its context. This entry is derived from a study of blood T cell repertoires in COVID-19. Study in general: Spain, Italy and the United States supplied samples that represented acute and convalescent COVID-19. T cells, B-cell-depleted T cells, or PBMCs provided the cDNA or gDNA that served as material.

The germline V and J ends were trimmed by 4 bases and 4 bases, with 13 bases remaining between them. The CDR3 is made up of 13 amino acids. The V gene's germline CDR1 is SQVTM and CDR2 ANQGSEA. Here immunoSEQ multiplex PCR was the method, and the copy in TCRdb shows in-frame clones only, minus some. The table has more than 110,000 clones, more than 80% seen once. The chain carries TRBV29-1 and TRBJ1-2, with D unclear. The source material was peripheral blood. The source is a woman older than 75 with acute or convalescent COVID-19. CDR3: CSVVFWEGYGYTF. The CDR3 DNA sequence: TGCAGCGTTGTGTTCTGGGAGGGCTATGGCTACACCTTC.